These 11 T cell receptor beta chains share one sample of origin, sequenced in a study of cytomegalovirus exposure and HLA in healthy donors. The PCR was carried out with 60 Vbeta primers and 13 Jbeta primers. Clones were sequenced by immunoSEQ multiplex PCR, and TCRdb holds only the in-frame ones, with some missing. In the table there are 130,000 or so clones, around 73% of which are singletons. Sequenced material: PBMCs. The receptor source for this set is a female donor in good health and CMV-seronegative.

This sequence joins TRBV7-2 and TRBJ2-1; D remains unclear. The V end was cut by 2 bases, the J end by 10 bases, with 15 bases between. Germline-derived CDR1 and CDR2 are SGHTA and FQGNSA. The CDR3 loop spans 14 amino acids. The CDR3 DNA follows: TGTGCCAGCAGCTTAAAGACTGGCGGTTGGGAGCAGTTCTTC. Translation gives CASSLKTGGWEQFF.

The chain uses TRBV30 and TRBJ2-4, with a possible D match to TRBD2 (5 bases). Deletions cut 5 bases from V and 0 bases from J, with 11 bases between. The length of the CDR3 is 14 residues. Germline V gene sequence: CDR1 GTSNPN, CDR2 SVGIG (reference sequence). DNA of the CDR3: TGTGCCTGGCGTCTCGGAGGAGCCAAAAACATTCAGTACTTC. Residues: CAWRLGGAKNIQYF.

Only a few counts were recorded for this clone. The chain uses TRBV10-1 and TRBJ1-1; D is undetermined. Trimming stripped 6 bases from V and 1 base from J, with 15 bases between. In germline, CDR1 is WNHNN, CDR2 SYGVQD (reference sequence). This CDR3 region has 15 residues. CDR3: CASSRRGLRNTEAFF. The CDR3 DNA reads TGCGCCAGCAGCCGAAGAGGGCTCCGGAACACTGAAGCTTTCTTT.

The CDR3 here is CASSLVWTSGRAPISYEQYF. The CDR3 nucleotides are TGTGCCAGCAGCTTAGTCTGGACTAGCGGGAGGGCCCCGATCTCCTACGAGCAGTACTTC. The V and J genes are TRBV7-4 and TRBJ2-7, with 15 bases matching TRBD2. Looked up from germline, CDR1 is SGHVT and CDR2 is SQSDAQ. Losses at the gene ends were 1 base for V and 0 bases for J; bases not matched to a gene: 10. There are 20 residues in the CDR3. Full variable domain (outside the CDR3, taken from reference TRBV7-4 and TRBJ2-7): GAGVSQSPRYKVAKRGRDVALRCDSISGHVTLYWYRQTLGQGSEVLTYSQSDAQRDKSGRPSGRFSAERPERSVSTLKIQRTEQGDSAVYLCASSLVWTSGRAPISYEQYFGPGTRLTVT.

This chain links TRBV11-3 with TRBJ2-1; 7 bases line up with TRBD1. The V gene's germline CDR1 is SGHNT and CDR2 YENEEA. The V and J ends lost 5 bases and 0 bases, in that order; junction bases with no gene match: 7. The CDR3 consists of 16 residues. The CDR3 bases are TGTGCCAGCAGCCCCGGACAGGTTCTCTCCTACAATGAGCAGTTCTTC. This translates into CASSPGQVLSYNEQFF.

Concerning this clone: The junction departs from germline at one end; a sequencing error may be responsible. This chain uses TRBV7-9 with TRBJ2-7, with 8 positions matching TRBD1. This CDR3 has 19 residues. Germline CDR1 is SEHNR and CDR2 is FQNEAQ (reference sequence). CDR3 sequence: CSSSWDRSTGSLPSYEQYF. Written as DNA, the CDR3 is TGTTCCAGCAGCTGGGACAGGTCGACGGGGTCTCTCCCCTCCTACGAGCAGTACTTC. Full variable domain (remainder filled in from reference TRBV7-9 and TRBJ2-7): DTGVSQNPRHKITKRGQNVTFRCDPISEHNRLYWYRQTLGQGPEFLTYFQNEAQLEKSRLLSDRFSAERPKGSFSTLEIQRTEQGDSAMYLCSSSWDRSTGSLPSYEQYFGPGTRLTVT.

The genes are TRBV18 and TRBJ2-3, with a possible D match to TRBD2 (6 bases). The CDR3 is made up of 14 amino acids. Between the trimmed V and J ends, which lost 3 bases and 2 bases, there was a span of 9 bases. The germline V gene has CDR1 KGHSH and CDR2 LQKENI. CDR3 amino acids: CASSPQGLTDTQYF. In DNA form, the CDR3 reads TGTGCCAGCTCACCTCAGGGACTCACAGATACGCAGTATTTT.

This chain links TRBV19 with TRBJ2-7; D is possibly TRBD2 (6 bases). This CDR3 comprises 17 residues. Germline CDR1 reads LNHDA; CDR2 reads SQIVND (reference sequence). Trimming stripped 4 bases from V and 1 base from J, with 20 bases between. CDR3 sequence reads: CASSTLLGGTLSYEQYF. In DNA, the CDR3 is TGTGCCAGTAGTACCCTCCTAGGCGGGACCCTGTCCTACGAGCAGTACTTC.

This rearrangement joins TRBV5-4 to TRBJ2-5; 7 bases align to TRBD2. V dropped 0 bases and J dropped 5; count of bases not matched to a gene: 7. The V gene's germline CDR1 is SGHNT and CDR2 YYREEE (reference sequence). The CDR3 spans 15 residues. In DNA form, the CDR3 reads TGTGCCAGCAGCTTGGAGGGCGGGAGTAGGGAGACCCAGTACTTC. Translated, it gives CASSLEGGSRETQYF.

V is TRBV30 and J is TRBJ2-7, with D uncertain. The CDR3 runs 12 residues. The germline V gene encodes CDR1 GTSNPN and CDR2 SVGIG (reference sequence). V gave up 4 bases and J gave up 0 bases, with 7 bases separating them. The CDR3 sequence is CAWTGNSYEQYF. The CDR3 DNA reads TGTGCCTGGACAGGCAACTCCTACGAGCAGTACTTC.

This chain joins TRBV11-3 and TRBJ2-3; tentative D call: TRBD1 (5 bases). The CDR3 is made up of 13 amino acids. Germline assignment: CDR1 SGHNT and CDR2 YENEEA. Trimming left V 0 bases short and J 5 bases short, with 6 bases between. The CDR3 is CASSLERGDTQYF. CDR3 coding DNA: TGTGCCAGCAGCTTAGAAAGGGGAGATACGCAGTATTTT.